This T cell receptor (beta chain) is drawn from a study of blood T cell repertoires in COVID-19. Study details: Material from acute and convalescent COVID-19 was sourced from the United States, Italy and Spain. In each case, the material was cDNA or gDNA derived from T cells, B-cell-depleted T cells, or PBMCs.

This CDR3 is built from 15 residues. Germline trimming cut 3 bases from V and 1 base from J; bases unmatched to any gene: 3. The germline CDR1 and CDR2 sequences are SGDLS and YYNGEE. In the authors' methods: Estimation of nucleated cell counts was performed using reference gene primer amplification. Assay used: immunoSEQ multiplex PCR; TCRdb lists only in-frame clones, some missing. The V and J calls and clone size come from that table; D and trimming were worked out from the DNA. Here the sample spans under 95,000 clones, around 87% being singletons. The rearrangement uses TRBV9 and TRBJ2-7; 11 nucleotides agree with TRBD2. The clonotype was recovered from a human donor with acute or convalescent COVID-19. The donor label of this sample is uncertain. Input material: peripheral blood. CDR3 region: CASSAGLAESYEQYF. In nucleotides, the CDR3 is TGTGCCAGCAGCGCGGGACTAGCGGAGTCCTACGAGCAGTACTTC.